This T cell receptor beta chain was captured by sequencing in a study of T and B cells in COVID-19 patients. The CDR3 has 18 amino acids. The germline CDR1 and CDR2 sequences are KGHSH and LQKENI. V dropped 5 bases and J dropped 0 bases, with 20 bases sitting between them. BIOMED2 TRB-A/B primer pools were used in multiplex TRB PCR. TCRdb fed the multiplex PCR reads into MiXCR, producing one record per CDR3 protein. The sample shows 9,000 to 13,000 distinct CDR3 sequences, around 34% of them seen only once. Blood genomic DNA input for TRB amplification was roughly 220-500 ng. This clonotype was recorded once.

The chain is built from TRBV18 and TRBJ1-5; D is uncertain. The TCR comes from a human donor with active COVID-19. The sample consisted of blood. CDR3 residues: CASSAAGPASYSNQPQHF. The CDR3 nucleotides read TGTGCCAGCTCAGCGGCCGGGCCTGCTTCTTATAGCAATCAGCCCCAGCATTTT. Full variable domain (rest looked up from reference TRBV18 and TRBJ1-5): NAGVMQNPRHLVRRRGQEARLRCSPMKGHSHVYWYRQLPEEGLKFMVYLQKENIIDESGMPKERFSAEFPKEGPSILRIQQVVRGDSAAYFCASSAAGPASYSNQPQHFGDGTRLSIL.